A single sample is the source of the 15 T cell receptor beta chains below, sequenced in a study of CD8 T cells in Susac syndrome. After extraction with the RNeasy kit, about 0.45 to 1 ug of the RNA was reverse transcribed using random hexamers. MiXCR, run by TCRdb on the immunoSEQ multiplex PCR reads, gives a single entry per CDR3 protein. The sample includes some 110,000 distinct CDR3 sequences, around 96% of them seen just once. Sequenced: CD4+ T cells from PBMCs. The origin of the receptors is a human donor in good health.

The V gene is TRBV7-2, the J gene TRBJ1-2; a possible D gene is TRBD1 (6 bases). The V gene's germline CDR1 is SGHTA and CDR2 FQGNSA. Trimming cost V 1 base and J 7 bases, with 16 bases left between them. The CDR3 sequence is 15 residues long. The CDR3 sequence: CASSLVSRAGVGYTF. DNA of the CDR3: TGTGCCAGCAGCTTAGTTAGTAGGGCAGGGGTTGGCTACACCTTC.

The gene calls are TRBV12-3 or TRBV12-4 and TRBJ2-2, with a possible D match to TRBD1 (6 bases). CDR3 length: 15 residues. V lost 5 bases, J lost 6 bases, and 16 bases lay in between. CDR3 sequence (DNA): TGTGCCAGCAGTGTAGGCGACAGGTTTGCCGGGGAGCTGTTTTTT. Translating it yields CASSVGDRFAGELFF.

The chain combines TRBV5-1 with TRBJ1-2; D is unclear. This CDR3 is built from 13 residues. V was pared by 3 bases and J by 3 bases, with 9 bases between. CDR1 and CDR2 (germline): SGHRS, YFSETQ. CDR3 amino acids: CASSSRTDYGYTF. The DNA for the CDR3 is TGCGCCAGCAGCTCCCGAACAGACTATGGCTACACCTTC. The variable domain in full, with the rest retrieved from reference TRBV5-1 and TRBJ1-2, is KAGVTQTPRYLIKTRGQQVTLSCSPISGHRSVSWYQQTPGQGLQFLFEYFSETQRNKGNFPGRFSGRQFSNSRSEMNVSTLELGDSALYLCASSSRTDYGYTFGSGTRLTVV.

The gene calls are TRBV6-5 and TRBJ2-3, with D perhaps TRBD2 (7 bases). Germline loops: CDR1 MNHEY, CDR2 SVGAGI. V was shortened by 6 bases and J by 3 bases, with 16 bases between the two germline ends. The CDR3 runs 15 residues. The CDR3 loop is CASSLGGGETDTQYF. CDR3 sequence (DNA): TGTGCCAGCAGCTTAGGGGGGGGCGAGACAGATACGCAGTATTTT.

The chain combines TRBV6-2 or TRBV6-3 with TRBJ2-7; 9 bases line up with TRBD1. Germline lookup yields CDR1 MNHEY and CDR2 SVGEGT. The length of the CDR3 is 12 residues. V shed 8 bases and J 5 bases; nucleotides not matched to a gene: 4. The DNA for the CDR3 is TGTGCCAGCCGGGACAGGGAGAACGAGCAGTACTTC. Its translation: CASRDRENEQYF.

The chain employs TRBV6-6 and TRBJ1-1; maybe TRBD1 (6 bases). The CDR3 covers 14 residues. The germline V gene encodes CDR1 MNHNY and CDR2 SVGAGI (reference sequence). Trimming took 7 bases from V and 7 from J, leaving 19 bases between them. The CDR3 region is CASTTWGGAIEAFF. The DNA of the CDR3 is TGTGCCAGCACCACCTGGGGGGGGGCGATTGAAGCTTTCTTT.

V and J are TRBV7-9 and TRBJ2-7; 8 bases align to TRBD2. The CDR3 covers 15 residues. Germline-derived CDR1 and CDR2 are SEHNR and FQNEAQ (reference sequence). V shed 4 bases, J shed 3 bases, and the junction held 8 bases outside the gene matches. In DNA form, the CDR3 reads TGTGCCAGCAGCTCCCGGGGGGGCGCGAACTACGAGCAGTACTTC. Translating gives CASSSRGGANYEQYF.

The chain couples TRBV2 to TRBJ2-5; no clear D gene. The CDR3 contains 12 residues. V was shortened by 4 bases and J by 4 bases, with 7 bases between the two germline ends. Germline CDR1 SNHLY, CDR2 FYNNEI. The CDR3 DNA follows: TGTGCCAGCAGTGCCGGGCGAGAGACCCAGTACTTC. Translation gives CASSAGRETQYF.

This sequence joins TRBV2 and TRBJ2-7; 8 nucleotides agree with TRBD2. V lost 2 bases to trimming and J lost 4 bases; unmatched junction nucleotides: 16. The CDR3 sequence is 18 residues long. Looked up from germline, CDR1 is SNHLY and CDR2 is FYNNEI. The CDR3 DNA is TGTGCCAGCAGTGAAAGGGTGGCGGCGGGAGGACAGAGATACGAGCAGTACTTC. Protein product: CASSERVAAGGQRYEQYF.

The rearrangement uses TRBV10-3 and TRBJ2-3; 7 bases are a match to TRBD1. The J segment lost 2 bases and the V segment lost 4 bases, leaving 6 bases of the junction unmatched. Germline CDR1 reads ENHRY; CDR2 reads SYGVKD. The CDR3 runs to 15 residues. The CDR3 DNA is TGTGCCATCAGTGTCGGACAGGAATACACAGATACGCAGTATTTT. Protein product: CAISVGQEYTDTQYF.

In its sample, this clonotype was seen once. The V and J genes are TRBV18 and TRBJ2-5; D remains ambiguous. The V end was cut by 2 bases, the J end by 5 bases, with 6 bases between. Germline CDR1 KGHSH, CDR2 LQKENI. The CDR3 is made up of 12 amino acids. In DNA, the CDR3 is TGTGCCAGCTCACCAGGTTCCGAGACCCAGTACTTC. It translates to CASSPGSETQYF.

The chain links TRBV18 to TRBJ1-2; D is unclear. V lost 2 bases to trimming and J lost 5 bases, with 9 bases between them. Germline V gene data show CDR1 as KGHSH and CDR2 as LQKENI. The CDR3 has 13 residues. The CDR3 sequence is CASSPEASYGYTF. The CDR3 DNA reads TGTGCCAGCTCACCAGAGGCAAGTTATGGCTACACCTTC.

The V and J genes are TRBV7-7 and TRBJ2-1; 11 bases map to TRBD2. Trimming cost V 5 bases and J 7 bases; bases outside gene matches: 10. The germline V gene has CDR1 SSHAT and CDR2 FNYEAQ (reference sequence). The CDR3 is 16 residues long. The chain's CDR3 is CASSPGTSGMTNEQFF. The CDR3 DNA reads TGTGCCAGCAGCCCCGGGACTAGCGGCATGACGAATGAGCAGTTCTTC.

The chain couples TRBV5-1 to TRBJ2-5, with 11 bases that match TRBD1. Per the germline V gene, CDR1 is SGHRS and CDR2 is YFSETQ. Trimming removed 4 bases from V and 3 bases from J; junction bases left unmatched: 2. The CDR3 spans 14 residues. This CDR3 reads CASSRDRGKETQYF. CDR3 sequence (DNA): TGCGCCAGCAGCCGGGACAGGGGGAAAGAGACCCAGTACTTC.

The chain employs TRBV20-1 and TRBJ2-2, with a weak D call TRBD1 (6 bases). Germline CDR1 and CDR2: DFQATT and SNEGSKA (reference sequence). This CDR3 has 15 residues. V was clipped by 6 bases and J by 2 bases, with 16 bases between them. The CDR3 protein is CSARTASLNTGELFF. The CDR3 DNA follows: TGCAGTGCCAGGACAGCTAGTTTAAACACCGGGGAGCTGTTTTTT.